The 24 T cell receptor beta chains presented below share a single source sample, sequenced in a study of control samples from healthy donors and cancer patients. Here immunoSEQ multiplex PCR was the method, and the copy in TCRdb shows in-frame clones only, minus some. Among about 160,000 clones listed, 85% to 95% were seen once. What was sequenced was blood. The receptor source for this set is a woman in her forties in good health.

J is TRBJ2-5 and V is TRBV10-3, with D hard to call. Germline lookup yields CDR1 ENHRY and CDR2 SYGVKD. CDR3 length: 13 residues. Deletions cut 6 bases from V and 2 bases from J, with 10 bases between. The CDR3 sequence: CAISLGSQETQYF. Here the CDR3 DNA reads TGTGCCATCAGCCTCGGGTCGCAAGAGACCCAGTACTTC.

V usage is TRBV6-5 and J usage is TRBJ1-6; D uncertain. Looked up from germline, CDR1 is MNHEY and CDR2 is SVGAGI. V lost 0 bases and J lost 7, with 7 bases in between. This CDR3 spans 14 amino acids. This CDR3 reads CASSYSSPNSPLHF. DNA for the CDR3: TGTGCCAGCAGTTACTCGAGTCCGAATTCACCCCTCCACTTT.

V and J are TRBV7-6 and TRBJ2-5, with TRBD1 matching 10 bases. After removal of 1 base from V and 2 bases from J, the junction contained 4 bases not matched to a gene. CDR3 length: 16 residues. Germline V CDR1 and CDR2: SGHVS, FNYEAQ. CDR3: CASSLGGGQGQETQYF. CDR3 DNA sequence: TGTGCCAGCAGCTTAGGGGGGGGACAGGGGCAAGAGACCCAGTACTTC.

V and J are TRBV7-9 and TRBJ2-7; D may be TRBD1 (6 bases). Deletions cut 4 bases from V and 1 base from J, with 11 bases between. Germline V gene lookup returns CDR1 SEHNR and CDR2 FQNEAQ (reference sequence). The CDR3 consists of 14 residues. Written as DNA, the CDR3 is TGTGCCAGCAGCTCCCCGGACAGATCCTACGAGCAGTACTTC. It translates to CASSSPDRSYEQYF.

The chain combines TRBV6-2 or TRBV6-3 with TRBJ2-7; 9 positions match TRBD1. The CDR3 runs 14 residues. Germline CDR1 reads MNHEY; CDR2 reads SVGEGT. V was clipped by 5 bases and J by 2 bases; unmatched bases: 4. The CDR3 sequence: CASSRGQGPYEQYF. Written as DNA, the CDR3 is TGTGCCAGCAGTCGGGGACAGGGACCCTACGAGCAGTACTTC.

CDR3 bases: TGTGCCAGCAGTCCCACAGGGATGGGTGGGGAAAAACTGTTTTTT. This gives the protein CASSPTGMGGEKLFF. The rearrangement joins TRBV6-5 to TRBJ1-4; D possibly corresponds to TRBD1 (6 bases). CDR3 length: 15 residues. CDR1 is MNHEY and CDR2 is SVGAGI in the germline V gene. V lost 5 bases, J lost 8 bases, and 18 bases lay in between.

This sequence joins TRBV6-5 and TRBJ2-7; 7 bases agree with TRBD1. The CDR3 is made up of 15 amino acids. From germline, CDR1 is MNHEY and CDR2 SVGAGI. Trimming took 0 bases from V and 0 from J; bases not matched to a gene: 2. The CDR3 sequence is CASSYSGDSSYEQYF. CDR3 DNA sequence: TGTGCCAGCAGTTACTCGGGGGACAGCTCCTACGAGCAGTACTTC.

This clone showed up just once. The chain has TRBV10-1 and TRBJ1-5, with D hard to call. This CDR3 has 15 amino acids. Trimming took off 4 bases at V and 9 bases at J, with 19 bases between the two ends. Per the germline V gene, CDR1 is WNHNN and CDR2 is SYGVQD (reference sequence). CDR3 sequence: CASSVAATPKGPQHF. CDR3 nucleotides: TGCGCCAGCAGTGTCGCAGCAACTCCTAAGGGGCCCCAGCATTTT.

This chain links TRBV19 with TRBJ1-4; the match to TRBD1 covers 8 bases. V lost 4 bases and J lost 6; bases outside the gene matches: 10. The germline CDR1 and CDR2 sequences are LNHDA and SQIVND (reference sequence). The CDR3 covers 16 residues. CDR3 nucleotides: TGTGCCAGTAGTACTCCCACGGGGACAGGAGATGAAAAACTGTTTTTT. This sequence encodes CASSTPTGTGDEKLFF.

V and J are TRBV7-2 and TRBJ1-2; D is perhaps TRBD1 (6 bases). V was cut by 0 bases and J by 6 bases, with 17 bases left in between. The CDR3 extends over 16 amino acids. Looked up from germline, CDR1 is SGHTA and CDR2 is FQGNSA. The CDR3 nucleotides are TGTGCCAGCAGCTTAGCGACCTCGACAGGCTTTAATGGCTACACCTTC. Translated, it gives CASSLATSTGFNGYTF. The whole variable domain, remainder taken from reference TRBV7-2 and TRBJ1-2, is GAGVSQSPSNKVTEKGKDVELRCDPISGHTALYWYRQSLGQGLEFLIYFQGNSAPDKSGLPSDRFSAERTGGSVSTLTIQRTQQEDSAVYLCASSLATSTGFNGYTFGSGTRLTVV.

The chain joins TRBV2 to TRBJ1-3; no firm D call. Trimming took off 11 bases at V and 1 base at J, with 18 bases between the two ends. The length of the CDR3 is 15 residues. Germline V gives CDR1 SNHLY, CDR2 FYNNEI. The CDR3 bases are TGTGCCGCCCGAGGGAGGGATAGGTCTGGAAACACCATATATTTT. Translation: CAARGRDRSGNTIYF.

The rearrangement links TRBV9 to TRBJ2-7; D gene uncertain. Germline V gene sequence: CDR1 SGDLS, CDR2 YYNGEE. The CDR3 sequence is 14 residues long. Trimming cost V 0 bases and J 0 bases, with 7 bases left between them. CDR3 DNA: TGTGCCAGCAGCGTAGGACGGATCTCCTACGAGCAGTACTTC. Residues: CASSVGRISYEQYF.

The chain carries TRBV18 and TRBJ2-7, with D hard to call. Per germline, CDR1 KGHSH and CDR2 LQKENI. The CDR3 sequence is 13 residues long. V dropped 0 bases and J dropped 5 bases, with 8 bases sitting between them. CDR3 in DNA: TGTGCCAGCTCACCACCATCGGCCCACGAGCAGTACTTC. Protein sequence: CASSPPSAHEQYF.

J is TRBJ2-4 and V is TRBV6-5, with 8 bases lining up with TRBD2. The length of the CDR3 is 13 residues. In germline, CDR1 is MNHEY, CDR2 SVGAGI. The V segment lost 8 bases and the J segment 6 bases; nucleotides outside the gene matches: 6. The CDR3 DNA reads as TGTGCCAGCTTCCGGGGGGGCCGAAACATTCAGTACTTC. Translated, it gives CASFRGGRNIQYF.

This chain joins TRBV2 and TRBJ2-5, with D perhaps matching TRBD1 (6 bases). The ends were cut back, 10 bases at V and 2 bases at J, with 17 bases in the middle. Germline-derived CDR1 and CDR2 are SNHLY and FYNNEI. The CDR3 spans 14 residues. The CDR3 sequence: CATRTGDIQETQYF. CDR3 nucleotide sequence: TGTGCCACCCGTACCGGGGACATACAAGAGACCCAGTACTTC.

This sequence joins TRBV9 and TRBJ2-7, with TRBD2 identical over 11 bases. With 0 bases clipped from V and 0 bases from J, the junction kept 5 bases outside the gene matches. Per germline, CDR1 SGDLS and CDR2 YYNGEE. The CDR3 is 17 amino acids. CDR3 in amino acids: CASSVAPTSGSSYEQYF. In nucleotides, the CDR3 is TGTGCCAGCAGCGTAGCTCCTACTAGCGGGAGCTCCTACGAGCAGTACTTC.

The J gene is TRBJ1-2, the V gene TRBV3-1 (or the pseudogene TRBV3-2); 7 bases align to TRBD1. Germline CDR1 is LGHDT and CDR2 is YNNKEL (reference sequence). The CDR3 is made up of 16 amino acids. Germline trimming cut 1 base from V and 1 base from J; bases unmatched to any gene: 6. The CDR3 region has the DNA TGTGCCAGCAGCCAAGCCCTGACAGGGCGTAACTATGGCTACACCTTC. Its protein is CASSQALTGRNYGYTF.

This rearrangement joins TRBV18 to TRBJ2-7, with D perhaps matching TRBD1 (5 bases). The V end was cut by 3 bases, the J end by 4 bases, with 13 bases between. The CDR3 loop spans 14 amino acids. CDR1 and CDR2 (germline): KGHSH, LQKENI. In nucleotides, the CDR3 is TGTGCCAGCTCACCTATTGCAGGGATGTACGAGCAGTACTTC. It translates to CASSPIAGMYEQYF.

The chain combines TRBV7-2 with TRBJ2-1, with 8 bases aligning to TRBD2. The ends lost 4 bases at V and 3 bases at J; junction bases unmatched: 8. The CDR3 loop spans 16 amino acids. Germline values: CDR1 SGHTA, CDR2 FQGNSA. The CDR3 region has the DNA TGTGCCAGCAGCTCAATAAGCGGGAGTGGCTACAATGAGCAGTTCTTC. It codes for CASSSISGSGYNEQFF.

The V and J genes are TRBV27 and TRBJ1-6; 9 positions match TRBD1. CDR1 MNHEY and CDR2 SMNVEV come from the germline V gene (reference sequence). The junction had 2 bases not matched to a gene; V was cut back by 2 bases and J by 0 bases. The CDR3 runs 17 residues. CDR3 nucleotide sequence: TGTGCCAGCAGTTTAGGGACAGGGCTCTCCTATAATTCACCCCTCCACTTT. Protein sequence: CASSLGTGLSYNSPLHF.

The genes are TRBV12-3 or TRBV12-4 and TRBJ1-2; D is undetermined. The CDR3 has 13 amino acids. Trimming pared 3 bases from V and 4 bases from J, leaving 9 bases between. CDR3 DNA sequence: TGTGCCAGCAGTTTCGCGGAAAGCTATGGCTACACCTTC. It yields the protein CASSFAESYGYTF.

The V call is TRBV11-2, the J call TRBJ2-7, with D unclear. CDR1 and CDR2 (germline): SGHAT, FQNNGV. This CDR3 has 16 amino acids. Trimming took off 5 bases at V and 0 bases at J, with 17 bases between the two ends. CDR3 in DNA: TGTGCCAGCAGCCCGTCCGGCAGGCGAGGCTCCTACGAGCAGTACTTC. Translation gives CASSPSGRRGSYEQYF.

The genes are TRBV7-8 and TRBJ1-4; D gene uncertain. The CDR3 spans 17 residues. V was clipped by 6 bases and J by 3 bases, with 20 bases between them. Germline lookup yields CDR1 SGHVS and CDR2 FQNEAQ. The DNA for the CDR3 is TGTGCCAGCAGTTACCGGGCCAGGAGAGTGGCTAATGAAAAACTGTTTTTT. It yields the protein CASSYRARRVANEKLFF.

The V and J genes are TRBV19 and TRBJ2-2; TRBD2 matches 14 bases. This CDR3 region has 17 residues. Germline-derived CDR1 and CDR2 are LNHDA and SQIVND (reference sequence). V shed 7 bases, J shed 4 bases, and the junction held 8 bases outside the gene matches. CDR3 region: CASNSLGTSGGTGELFF. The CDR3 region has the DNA TGTGCCAGTAACTCCCTCGGGACTAGCGGGGGCACCGGGGAGCTGTTTTTT. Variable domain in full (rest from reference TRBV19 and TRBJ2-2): DGGITQSPKYLFRKEGQNVTLSCEQNLNHDAMYWYRQDPGQGLRLIYYSQIVNDFQKGDIAEGYSVSREKKESFPLTVTSAQKNPTAFYLCASNSLGTSGGTGELFFGEGSRLTVL.